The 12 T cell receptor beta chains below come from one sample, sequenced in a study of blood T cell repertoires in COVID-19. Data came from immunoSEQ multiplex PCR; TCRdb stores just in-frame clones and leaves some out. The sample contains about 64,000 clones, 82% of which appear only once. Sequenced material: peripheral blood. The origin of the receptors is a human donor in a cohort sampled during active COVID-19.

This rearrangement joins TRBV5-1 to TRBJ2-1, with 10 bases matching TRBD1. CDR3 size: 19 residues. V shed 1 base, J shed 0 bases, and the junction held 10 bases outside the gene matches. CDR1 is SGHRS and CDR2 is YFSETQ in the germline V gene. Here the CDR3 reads CASSLFVTGGSSSYNEQFF. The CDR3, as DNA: TGCGCCAGCAGCTTGTTTGTGACAGGGGGCTCGAGCTCCTACAATGAGCAGTTCTTC.

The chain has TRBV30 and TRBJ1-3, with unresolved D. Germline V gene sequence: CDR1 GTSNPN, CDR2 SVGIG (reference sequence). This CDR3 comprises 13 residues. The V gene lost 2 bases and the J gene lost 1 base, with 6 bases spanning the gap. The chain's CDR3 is CAWSTGSGNTIYF. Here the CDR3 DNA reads TGTGCCTGGAGTACGGGTTCTGGAAACACCATATATTTT.

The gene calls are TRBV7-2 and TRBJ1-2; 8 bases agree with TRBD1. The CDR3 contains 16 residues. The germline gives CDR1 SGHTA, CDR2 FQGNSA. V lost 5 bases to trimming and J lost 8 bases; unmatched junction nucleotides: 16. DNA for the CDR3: TGTGCCAGCAGCCCTACTTCTGGACAGGGCCTTGGGGGCTACACCTTC. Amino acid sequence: CASSPTSGQGLGGYTF.

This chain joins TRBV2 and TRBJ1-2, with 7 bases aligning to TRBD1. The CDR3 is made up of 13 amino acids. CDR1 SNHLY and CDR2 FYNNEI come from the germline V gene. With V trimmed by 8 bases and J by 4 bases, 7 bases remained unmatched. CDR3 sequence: CASLFGDSYGYTF. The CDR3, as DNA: TGTGCCAGCCTTTTTGGGGACAGCTATGGCTACACCTTC.

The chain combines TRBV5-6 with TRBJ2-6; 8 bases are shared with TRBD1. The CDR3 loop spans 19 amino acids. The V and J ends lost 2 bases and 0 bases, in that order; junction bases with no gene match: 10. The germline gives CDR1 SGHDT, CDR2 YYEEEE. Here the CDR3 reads CASSLLTRTGSSGANVLTF. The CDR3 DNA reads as TGTGCCAGCAGCTTACTTACCCGGACAGGGTCCTCTGGGGCCAACGTCCTGACTTTC.

The CDR3 sequence is CASSLYRGLGETQYF. Here the CDR3 DNA reads TGTGCCAGCAGCTTGTACAGGGGGCTGGGAGAGACCCAGTACTTC. The rearrangement joins TRBV5-6 to TRBJ2-5, with TRBD1 identical over 9 bases. The CDR3 sequence is 15 residues long. Germline CDR1 is SGHDT and CDR2 is YYEEEE. V shed 1 base and J 4 bases; nucleotides not matched to a gene: 5.

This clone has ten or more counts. The CDR3 coding sequence is TGTGCCAGCAGTGATTGGGGGCAAATTTACGGCTACACCTTC. Protein: CASSDWGQIYGYTF. The V and J genes are TRBV5-4 and TRBJ1-2; D is possibly TRBD1 (6 bases). V lost 5 bases and J lost 8, with 19 bases in between. Germline V CDR1 and CDR2: SGHNT, YYREEE (reference sequence). The CDR3 extends over 14 amino acids.

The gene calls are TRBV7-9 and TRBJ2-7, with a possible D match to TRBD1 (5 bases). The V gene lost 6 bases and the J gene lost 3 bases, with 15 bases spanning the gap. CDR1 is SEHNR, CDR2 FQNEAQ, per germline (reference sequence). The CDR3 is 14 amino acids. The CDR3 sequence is CASSTSGQSYEQYF. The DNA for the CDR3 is TGTGCCAGCAGTACCTCTGGACAAAGCTACGAGCAGTACTTC.

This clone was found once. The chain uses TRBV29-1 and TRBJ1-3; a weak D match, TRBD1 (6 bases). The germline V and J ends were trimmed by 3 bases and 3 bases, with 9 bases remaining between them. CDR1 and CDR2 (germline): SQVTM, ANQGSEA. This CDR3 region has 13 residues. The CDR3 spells CSVEGGLGNTIYF. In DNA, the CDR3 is TGCAGCGTTGAGGGGGGGCTTGGAAACACCATATATTTT. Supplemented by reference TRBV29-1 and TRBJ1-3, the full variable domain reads SAVISQKPSRDICQRGTSLTIQCQVDSQVTMMFWYRQQPGQSLTLIATANQGSEATYESGFVIDKFPISRPNLTFSTLTVSNMSPEDSSIYLCSVEGGLGNTIYFGEGSWLTVV.

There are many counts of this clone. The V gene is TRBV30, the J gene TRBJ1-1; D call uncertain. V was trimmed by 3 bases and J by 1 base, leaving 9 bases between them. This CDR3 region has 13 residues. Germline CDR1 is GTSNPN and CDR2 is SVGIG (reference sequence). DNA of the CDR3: TGTGCCTGGAGCTCCGTCAGGAACACTGAAGCTTTCTTT. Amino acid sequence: CAWSSVRNTEAFF.

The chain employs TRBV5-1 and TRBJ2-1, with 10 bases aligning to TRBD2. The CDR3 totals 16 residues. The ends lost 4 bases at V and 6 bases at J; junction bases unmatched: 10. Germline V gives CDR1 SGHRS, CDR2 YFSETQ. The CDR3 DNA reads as TGCGCCAGCAGCCCGGAAGCGGGGGGGCCCCTCAATGAGCAGTTCTTC. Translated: CASSPEAGGPLNEQFF.

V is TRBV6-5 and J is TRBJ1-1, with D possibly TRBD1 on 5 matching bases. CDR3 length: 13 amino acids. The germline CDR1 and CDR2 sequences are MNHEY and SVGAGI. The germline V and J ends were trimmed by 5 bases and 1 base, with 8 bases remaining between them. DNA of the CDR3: TGTGCCAGCAGTCAGACAGCGAACACTGAAGCTTTCTTT. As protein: CASSQTANTEAFF.